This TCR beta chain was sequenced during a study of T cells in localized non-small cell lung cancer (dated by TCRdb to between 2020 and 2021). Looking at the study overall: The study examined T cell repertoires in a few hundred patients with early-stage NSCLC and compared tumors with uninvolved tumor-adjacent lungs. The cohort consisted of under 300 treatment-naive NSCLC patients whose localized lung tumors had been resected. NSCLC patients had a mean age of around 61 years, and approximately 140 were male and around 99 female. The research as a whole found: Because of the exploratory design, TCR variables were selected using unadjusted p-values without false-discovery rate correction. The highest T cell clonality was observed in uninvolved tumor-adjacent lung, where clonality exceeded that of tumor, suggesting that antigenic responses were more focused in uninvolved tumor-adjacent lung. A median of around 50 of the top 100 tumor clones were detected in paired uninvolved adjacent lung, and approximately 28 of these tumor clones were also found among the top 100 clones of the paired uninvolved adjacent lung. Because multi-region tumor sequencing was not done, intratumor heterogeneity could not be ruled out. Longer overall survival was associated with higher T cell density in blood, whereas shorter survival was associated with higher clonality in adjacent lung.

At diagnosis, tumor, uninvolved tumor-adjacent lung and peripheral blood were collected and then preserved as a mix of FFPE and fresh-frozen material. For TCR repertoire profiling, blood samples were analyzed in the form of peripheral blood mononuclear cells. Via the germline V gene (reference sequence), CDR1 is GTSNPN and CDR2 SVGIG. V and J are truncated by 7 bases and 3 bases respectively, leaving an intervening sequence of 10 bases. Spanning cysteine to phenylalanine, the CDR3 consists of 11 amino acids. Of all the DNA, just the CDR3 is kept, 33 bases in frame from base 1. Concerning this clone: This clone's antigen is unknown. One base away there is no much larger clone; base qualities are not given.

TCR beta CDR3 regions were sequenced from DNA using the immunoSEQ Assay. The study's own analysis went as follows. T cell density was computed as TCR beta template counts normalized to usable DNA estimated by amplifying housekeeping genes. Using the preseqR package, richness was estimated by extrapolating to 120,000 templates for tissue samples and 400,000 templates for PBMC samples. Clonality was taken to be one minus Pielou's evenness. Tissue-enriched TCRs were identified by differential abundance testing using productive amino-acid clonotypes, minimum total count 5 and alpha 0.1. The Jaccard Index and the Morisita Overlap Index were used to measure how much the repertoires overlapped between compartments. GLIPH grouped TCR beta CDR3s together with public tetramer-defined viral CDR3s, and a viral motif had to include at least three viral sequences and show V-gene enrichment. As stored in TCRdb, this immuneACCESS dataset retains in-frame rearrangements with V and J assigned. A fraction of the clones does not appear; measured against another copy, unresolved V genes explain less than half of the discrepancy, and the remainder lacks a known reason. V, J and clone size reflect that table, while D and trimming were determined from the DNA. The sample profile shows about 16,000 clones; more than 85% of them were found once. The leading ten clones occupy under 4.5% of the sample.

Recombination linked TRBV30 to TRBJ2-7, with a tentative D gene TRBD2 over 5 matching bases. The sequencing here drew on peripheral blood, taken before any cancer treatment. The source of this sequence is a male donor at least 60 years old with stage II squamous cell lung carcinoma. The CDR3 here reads CAFGLNYEQYF. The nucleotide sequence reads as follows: TGTGCCTTTGGACTTAACTACGAGCAGTACTTC. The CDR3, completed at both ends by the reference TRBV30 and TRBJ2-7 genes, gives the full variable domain SQTIHQWPATLVQPVGSPLSLECTVEGTSNPNLYWYRQAAGRGLQLLFYSVGIGQISSEVPQNLSASRPQDRQFILSSKKLLLSDSGFYLCAFGLNYEQYFGPGTRLTVT.